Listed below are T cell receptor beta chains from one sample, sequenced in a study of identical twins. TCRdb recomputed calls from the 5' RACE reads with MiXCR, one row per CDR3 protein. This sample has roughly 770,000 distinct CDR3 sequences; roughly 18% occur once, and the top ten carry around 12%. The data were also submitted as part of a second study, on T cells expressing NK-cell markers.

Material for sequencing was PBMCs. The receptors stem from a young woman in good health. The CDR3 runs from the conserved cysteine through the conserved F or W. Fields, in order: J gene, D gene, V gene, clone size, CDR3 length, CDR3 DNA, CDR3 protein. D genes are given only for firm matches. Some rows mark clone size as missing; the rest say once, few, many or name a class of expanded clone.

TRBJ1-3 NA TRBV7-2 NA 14 TGTGCCAGCAGCTTAGGTGTACGGGGAAACACCATATATTTT CASSLGVRGNTIYF
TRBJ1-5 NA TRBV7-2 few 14 TGTGCCAGCAGCTTAGTTACAGGGACCCAGCCCCAGCATTTT CASSLVTGTQPQHF
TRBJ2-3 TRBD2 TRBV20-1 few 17 TGCAGTGCTAGAGGGGGGCTAGCGGGGGCCTACACAGATACGCAGTATTTT CSARGGLAGAYTDTQYF
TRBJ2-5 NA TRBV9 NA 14 TGTGCCAGCAGCGTAGGTTACCGGTCCGAGGCCCAGTACTTC CASSVGYRSEAQYF
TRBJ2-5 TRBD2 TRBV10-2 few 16 TGCGCCAGCGGCCGTCAGCGGGGGACCTACCAAGAGACCCAGTACTTC CASGRQRGTYQETQYF
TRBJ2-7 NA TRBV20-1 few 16 TGCAGTGCCAATGCGGCCGCATTACTTTCTGCTTCCGAGCAGTACTTC CSANAAALLSASEQYF
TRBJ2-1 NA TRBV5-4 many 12 TGTGCCAGCAGTTCCACCTACAATGAGCAGTTCTTC CASSSTYNEQFF
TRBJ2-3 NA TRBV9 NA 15 TGTGCCAGCAGCGTTGAACGGGGTGTGATGGATACGCAGTATTTT CASSVERGVMDTQYF
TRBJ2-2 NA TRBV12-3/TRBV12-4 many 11 TGTGCCAGCAGAGCCGCCGGGGAGCTGTTTTTT CASRAAGELFF
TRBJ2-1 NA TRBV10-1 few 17 TGCGCCAGCAGTGAGTCTCTTCACGGGAGAGTATCTGATGAGCAGTTCTTC CASSESLHGRVSDEQFF
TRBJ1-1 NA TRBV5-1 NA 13 TGCGCCAGCAGCAGAGACATGCGTACTGAAGCTTTCTTT CASSRDMRTEAFF
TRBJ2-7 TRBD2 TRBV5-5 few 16 TGTGCCAGCAGCACCCAGTGGGCGGGAGTTGAATACGAGCAGTACTTC CASSTQWAGVEYEQYF
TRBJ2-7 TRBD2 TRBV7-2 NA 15 TGTGCCAGCAGCTCGTTTAGCGGGAGCTCCTACGAGCAGTACTTC CASSSFSGSSYEQYF
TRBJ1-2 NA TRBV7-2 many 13 TGTGCCAGCAGCCCCGGGACGGGAAATGGCTACACCTTC CASSPGTGNGYTF
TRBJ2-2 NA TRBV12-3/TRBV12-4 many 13 TGTGCCAGCAGGCAAGGGTACACCGGGGAGCTGTTTTTT CASRQGYTGELFF
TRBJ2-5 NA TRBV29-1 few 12 TGCAGCGGAGGGTACGAGGTCGAGACCCAGTACTTC CSGGYEVETQYF
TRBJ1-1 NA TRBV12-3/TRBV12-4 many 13 TGTGCCAGCAGTTTGGGCGGGAGTACTGAAGCTTTCTTT CASSLGGSTEAFF
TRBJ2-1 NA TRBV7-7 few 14 TGTGCTAGCAGCTCTGGTTTGGCCGTAAATGAGCAGTTCTTC CASSSGLAVNEQFF
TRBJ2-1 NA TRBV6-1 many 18 TGTGCCAGCAGCCGCCACCGGGCGGTTGGGGCCGGCGACAATGAGCAGTTCTTC CASSRHRAVGAGDNEQFF
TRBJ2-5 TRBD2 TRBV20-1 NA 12 TGCAGTGCTCCGCGGGGGTTGGAGACCCAGTACTTC CSAPRGLETQYF
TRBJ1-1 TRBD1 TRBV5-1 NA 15 TGCGCCAGCAGCTTGGAGGGGACCCGACAGGGATGGGTTTTCTTT CASSLEGTRQGWVFF
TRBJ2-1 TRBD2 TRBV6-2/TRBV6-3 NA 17 TGTGCCAGCAGTAAAATTAGCGGGAGGCCCTCCTACAATGAGCAGTTCTTC CASSKISGRPSYNEQFF
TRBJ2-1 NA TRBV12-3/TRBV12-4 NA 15 TGTGCCAGCATCCCTAGCGCCGGCTCCTACAATGAGCAGTTCTTC CASIPSAGSYNEQFF
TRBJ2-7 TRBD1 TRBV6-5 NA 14 TGTGCCAGCAGTTACGCGGGTAGGGGGCAGGGGCAGTACTTC CASSYAGRGQGQYF
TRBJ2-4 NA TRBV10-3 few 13 TGTGCCATCAGTGAGGGTAGCGGAAACATTCAGTACTTC CAISEGSGNIQYF
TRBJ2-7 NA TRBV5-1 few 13 TGCGCCAGCAGCTCACCCTACTCCGACGAGCAGTACTTC CASSSPYSDEQYF
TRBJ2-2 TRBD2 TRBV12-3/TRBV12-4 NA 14 TGTGCCAGCACCTTGGGACTAGCGAACGGGGAGCTGTTTTTT CASTLGLANGELFF
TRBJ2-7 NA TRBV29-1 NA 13 TGCAGCGTTGAAGTCCCCGGGCGGGCCGAGCAGTACTTC CSVEVPGRAEQYF
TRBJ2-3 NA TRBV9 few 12 TGTGCCAGCAGCGGACCTCAAGATACGCAGTATTTT CASSGPQDTQYF
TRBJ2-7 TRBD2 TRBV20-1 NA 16 TGCAGTGCTACGACTAGCGGGAGGGCCATAGGCTACGAGCAGTACTTC CSATTSGRAIGYEQYF
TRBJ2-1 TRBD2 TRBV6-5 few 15 TGTGCCAGCAGTTACGCTAGCGGCCACTACAATGAGCAGTTCTTC CASSYASGHYNEQFF
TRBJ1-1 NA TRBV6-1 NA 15 TGTGCCAGCAGCCCAACCGGAGGTTTGGTCACTGAAGCTTTCTTT CASSPTGGLVTEAFF
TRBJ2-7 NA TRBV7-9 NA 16 TGTGCCAGCAGCTTAGGGGGGACACCCCCGGGGGAAGAGCAGTACTTC CASSLGGTPPGEEQYF
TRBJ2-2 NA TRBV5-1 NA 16 TGCGCCAGCAGCTTGGGCTCCCGAACGTACACCGGGGAGCTGTTTTTT CASSLGSRTYTGELFF
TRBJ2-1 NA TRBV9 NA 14 TGTGCCAGCAGCGTACTGGGTACAGGCAATGAGCAGTTCTTC CASSVLGTGNEQFF
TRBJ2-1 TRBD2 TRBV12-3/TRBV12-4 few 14 TGTGCCACCTATGAAACTAGCGGGACGAATGAGCAGTTCTTC CATYETSGTNEQFF
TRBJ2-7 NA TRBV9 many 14 TGTGCCAGCAGCGTAAGGGTACAGGGAGGCGAGCAGTACTTC CASSVRVQGGEQYF
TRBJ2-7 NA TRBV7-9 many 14 TGTGCCAGCAGCCCTGAGGATGCGTCCTACGAGCAGTACTTC CASSPEDASYEQYF
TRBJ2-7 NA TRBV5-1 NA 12 TGCGCCAGCAGTTTGCCGGCCGGGGAGCAGTACTTC CASSLPAGEQYF
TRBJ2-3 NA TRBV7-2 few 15 TGTGCCAGCAGCTTAGGAGGAACAGCCACAGATACGCAGTATTTT CASSLGGTATDTQYF
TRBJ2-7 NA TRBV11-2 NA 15 TGTGCCAGCAACCCCGGGATCTTTTTTCCCTACGAGCAGTACTTC CASNPGIFFPYEQYF